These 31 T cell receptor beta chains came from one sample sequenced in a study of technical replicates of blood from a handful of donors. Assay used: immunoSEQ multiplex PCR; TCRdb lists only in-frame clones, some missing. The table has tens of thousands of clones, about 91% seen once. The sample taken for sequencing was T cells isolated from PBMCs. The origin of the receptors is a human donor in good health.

CDR3 in amino acids: CASGLGDRGLNYGYTF. As DNA, the CDR3 is TGTGCTAGTGGTTTGGGTGACAGGGGATTAAACTATGGCTACACCTTC. The chain recombines TRBV12-5 with TRBJ1-2; the match to TRBD1 covers 8 bases. The CDR3 contains 16 residues. Germline CDR1 is LGHNT and CDR2 is FRNRAP. With 1 base clipped from V and 2 bases from J, the junction kept 6 bases outside the gene matches.

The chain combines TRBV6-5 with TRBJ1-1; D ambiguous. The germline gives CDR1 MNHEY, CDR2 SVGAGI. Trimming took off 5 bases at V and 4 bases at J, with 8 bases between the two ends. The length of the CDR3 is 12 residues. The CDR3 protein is CASSPEGTEAFF. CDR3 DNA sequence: TGTGCCAGCAGTCCCGAGGGCACTGAAGCTTTCTTT.

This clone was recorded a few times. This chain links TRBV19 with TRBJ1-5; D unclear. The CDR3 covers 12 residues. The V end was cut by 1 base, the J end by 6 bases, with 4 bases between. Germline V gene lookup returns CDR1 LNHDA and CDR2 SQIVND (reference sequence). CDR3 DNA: TGTGCCAGTAGTATAGCGGTTCAGCCCCAGCATTTT. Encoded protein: CASSIAVQPQHF.

The DNA of the CDR3 is TGTGCCAGTAGTATTACTAGTCCCGGCACAGATACGCAGTATTTT. It codes for CASSITSPGTDTQYF. The gene calls are TRBV19 and TRBJ2-3, with D possibly TRBD2 on 5 matching bases. Germline CDR1 reads LNHDA; CDR2 reads SQIVND (reference sequence). The CDR3 has 15 amino acids. The V end was cut by 3 bases, the J end by 1 base, with 11 bases between. The variable domain in full, completed from reference TRBV19 and TRBJ2-3, reads DGGITQSPKYLFRKEGQNVTLSCEQNLNHDAMYWYRQDPGQGLRLIYYSQIVNDFQKGDIAEGYSVSREKKESFPLTVTSAQKNPTAFYLCASSITSPGTDTQYFGPGTRLTVL.

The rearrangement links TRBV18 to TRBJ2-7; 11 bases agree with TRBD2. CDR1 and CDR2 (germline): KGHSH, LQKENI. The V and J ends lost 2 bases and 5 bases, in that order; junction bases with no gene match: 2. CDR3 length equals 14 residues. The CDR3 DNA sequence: TGTGCCAGCTCACCAACTAGCGGGAGCCACGAGCAGTACTTC. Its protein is CASSPTSGSHEQYF.

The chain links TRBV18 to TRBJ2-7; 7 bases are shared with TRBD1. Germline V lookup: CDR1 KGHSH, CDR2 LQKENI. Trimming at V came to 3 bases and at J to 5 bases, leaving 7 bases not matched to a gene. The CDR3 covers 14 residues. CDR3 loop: CASSPVTGVNEQYF. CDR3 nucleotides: TGTGCCAGCTCACCGGTAACAGGGGTAAACGAGCAGTACTTC. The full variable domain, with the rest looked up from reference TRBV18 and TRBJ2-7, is NAGVMQNPRHLVRRRGQEARLRCSPMKGHSHVYWYRQLPEEGLKFMVYLQKENIIDESGMPKERFSAEFPKEGPSILRIQQVVRGDSAAYFCASSPVTGVNEQYFGPGTRLTVT.

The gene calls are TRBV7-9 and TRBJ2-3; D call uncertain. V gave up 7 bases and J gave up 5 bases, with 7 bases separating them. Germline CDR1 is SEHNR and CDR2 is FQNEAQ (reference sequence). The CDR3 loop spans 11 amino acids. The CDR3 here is CASIAVDTQYF. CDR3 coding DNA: TGTGCCAGCATTGCGGTAGATACGCAGTATTTT.

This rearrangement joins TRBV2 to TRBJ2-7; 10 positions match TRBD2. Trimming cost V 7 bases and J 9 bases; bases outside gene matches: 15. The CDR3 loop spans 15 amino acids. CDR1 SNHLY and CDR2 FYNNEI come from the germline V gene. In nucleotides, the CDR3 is TGTGCCAGCACCCCGACTAGCGGGTCGTTTTATGGGCAGTACTTC. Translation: CASTPTSGSFYGQYF.

CDR3 nucleotide sequence: TGTGCCAGCAGCTTTTCACTCCCTACTAGCACAGATACGCAGTATTTT. Residues: CASSFSLPTSTDTQYF. The chain uses TRBV7-8 and TRBJ2-3; D is uncertain. Trimming removed 3 bases from V and 0 bases from J, with 13 bases in between. The CDR3 loop spans 16 amino acids. Germline V gives CDR1 SGHVS, CDR2 FQNEAQ.

The CDR3: CASSGDSQKGETDTQYF. The CDR3 nucleotides are TGTGCCAGCAGTGGGGACAGCCAGAAAGGAGAAACAGATACGCAGTATTTT. V is TRBV6-1 and J is TRBJ2-3; 7 bases line up with TRBD1. Trimming took 4 bases from V and 3 from J; bases not matched to a gene: 13. This CDR3 is built from 17 residues. The V gene's germline CDR1 is MNHNS and CDR2 SASEGT.

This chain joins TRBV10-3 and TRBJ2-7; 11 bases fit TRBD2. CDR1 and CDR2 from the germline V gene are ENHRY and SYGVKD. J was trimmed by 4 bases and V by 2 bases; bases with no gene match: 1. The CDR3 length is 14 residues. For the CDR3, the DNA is TGTGCCATCAGTGAGGCTAGCGGGAGGTACGAGCAGTACTTC. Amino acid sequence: CAISEASGRYEQYF.

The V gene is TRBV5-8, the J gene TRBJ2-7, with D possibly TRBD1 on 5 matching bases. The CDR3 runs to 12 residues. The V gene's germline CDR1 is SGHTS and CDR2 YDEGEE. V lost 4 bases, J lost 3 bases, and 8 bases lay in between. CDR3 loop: CASSGQNYEQYF. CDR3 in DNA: TGTGCCAGCAGCGGACAAAACTACGAGCAGTACTTC.

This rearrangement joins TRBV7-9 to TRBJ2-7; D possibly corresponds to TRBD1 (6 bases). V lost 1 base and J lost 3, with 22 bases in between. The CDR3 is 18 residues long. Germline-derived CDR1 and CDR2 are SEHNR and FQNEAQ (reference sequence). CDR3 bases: TGTGCCAGCAGCTTAGGGGACATTGGGCTATCCTACGACTACGAGCAGTACTTC. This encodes CASSLGDIGLSYDYEQYF.

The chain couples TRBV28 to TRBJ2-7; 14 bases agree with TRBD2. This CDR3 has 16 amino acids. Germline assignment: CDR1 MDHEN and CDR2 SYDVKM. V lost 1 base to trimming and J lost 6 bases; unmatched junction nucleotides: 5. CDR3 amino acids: CASSLSRLAGGFEQYF. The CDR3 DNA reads TGTGCCAGCAGTTTATCAAGACTAGCGGGAGGGTTCGAGCAGTACTTC.

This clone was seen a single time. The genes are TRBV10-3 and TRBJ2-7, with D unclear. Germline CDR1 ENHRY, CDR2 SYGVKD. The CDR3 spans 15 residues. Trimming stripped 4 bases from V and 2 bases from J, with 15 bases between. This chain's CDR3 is CAISGSRPSAYEQYF. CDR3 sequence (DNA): TGTGCCATCAGTGGTTCTAGGCCGAGTGCCTACGAGCAGTACTTC.

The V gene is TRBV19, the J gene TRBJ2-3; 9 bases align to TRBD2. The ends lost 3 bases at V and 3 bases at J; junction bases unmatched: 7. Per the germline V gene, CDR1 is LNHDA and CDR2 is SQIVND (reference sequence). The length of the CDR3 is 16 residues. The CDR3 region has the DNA TGTGCCAGTAGTATTTCCGTAGCGGGGGCGACAGATACGCAGTATTTT. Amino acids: CASSISVAGATDTQYF. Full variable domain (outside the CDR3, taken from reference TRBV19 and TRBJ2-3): DGGITQSPKYLFRKEGQNVTLSCEQNLNHDAMYWYRQDPGQGLRLIYYSQIVNDFQKGDIAEGYSVSREKKESFPLTVTSAQKNPTAFYLCASSISVAGATDTQYFGPGTRLTVL.

The CDR3, as DNA: TGTGCCAGCAGTGAATGGGGGCTTCAAGAGACCCAGTACTTC. This gives the protein CASSEWGLQETQYF. The chain uses TRBV6-1 and TRBJ2-5; D perhaps matches TRBD1 (6 bases). V gave up 2 bases and J gave up 2 bases, with 9 bases separating them. The CDR3 spans 14 residues. From germline, CDR1 is MNHNS and CDR2 SASEGT.

CDR3 in amino acids: CAWNAGNSGNTIYF. Here the CDR3 DNA reads TGTGCCTGGAACGCTGGCAACTCTGGAAACACCATATATTTT. The chain carries TRBV30 and TRBJ1-3; D remains unclear. CDR1 and CDR2 (germline): GTSNPN, SVGIG (reference sequence). Deletions cut 4 bases from V and 0 bases from J, with 10 bases between. This CDR3 contains 14 residues.

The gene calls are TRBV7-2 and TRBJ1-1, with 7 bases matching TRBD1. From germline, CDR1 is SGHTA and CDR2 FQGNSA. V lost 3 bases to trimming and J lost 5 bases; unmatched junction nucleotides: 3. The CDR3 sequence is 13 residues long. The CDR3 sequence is CASSFTGVTEAFF. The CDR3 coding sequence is TGTGCCAGCAGCTTCACAGGGGTTACTGAAGCTTTCTTT.

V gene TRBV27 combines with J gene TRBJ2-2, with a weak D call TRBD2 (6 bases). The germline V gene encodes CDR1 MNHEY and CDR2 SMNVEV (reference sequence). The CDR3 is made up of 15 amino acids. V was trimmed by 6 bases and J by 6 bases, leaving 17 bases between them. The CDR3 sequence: CASRIGTLISGELFF. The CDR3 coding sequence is TGTGCCAGCAGAATTGGGACTTTGATATCCGGGGAGCTGTTTTTT.

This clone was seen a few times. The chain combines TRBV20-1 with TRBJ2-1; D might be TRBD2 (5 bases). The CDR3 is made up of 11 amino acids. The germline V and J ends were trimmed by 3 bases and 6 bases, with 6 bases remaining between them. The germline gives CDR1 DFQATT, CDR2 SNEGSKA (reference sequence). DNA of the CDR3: TGCAGTGCTAGTGGAGGCAATGAGCAGTTCTTC. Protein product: CSASGGNEQFF.

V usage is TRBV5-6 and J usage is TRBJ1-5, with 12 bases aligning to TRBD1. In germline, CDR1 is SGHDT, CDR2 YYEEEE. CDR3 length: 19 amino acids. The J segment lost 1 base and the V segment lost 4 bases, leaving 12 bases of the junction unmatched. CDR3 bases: TGTGCCAGCAGCCCCCGGGACAGGGGGCTCCCTGAGAGCAATCAGCCCCAGCATTTT. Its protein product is CASSPRDRGLPESNQPQHF.

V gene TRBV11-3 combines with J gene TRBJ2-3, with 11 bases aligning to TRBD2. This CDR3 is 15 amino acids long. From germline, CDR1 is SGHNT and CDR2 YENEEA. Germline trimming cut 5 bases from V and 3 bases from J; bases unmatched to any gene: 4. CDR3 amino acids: CASSQLAGGTDTQYF. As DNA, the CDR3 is TGTGCCAGCAGCCAGCTAGCGGGAGGAACAGATACGCAGTATTTT.

CDR3 DNA: TGTGCCAGCAGTTACTCGATACTCGACAGCTATGGCTACACCTTC. Its translation is CASSYSILDSYGYTF. The chain couples TRBV6-6 to TRBJ1-2; perhaps TRBD1 as D (5 bases). V gave up 0 bases and J gave up 4 bases, with 12 bases separating them. Germline-derived CDR1 and CDR2 are MNHNY and SVGAGI (reference sequence). CDR3 length equals 15 residues.

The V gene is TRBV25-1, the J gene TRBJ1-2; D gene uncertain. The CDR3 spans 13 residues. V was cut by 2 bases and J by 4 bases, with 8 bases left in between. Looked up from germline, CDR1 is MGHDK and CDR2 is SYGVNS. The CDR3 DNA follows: TGTGCCAGCAGTGAAACGGGGAGCTATGGCTACACCTTC. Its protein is CASSETGSYGYTF.

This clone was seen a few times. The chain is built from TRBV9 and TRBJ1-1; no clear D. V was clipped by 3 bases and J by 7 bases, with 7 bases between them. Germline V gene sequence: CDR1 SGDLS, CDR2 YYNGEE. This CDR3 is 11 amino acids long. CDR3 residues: CASSALGEAFF. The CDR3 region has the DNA TGTGCCAGCAGCGCCCTCGGTGAAGCTTTCTTT.

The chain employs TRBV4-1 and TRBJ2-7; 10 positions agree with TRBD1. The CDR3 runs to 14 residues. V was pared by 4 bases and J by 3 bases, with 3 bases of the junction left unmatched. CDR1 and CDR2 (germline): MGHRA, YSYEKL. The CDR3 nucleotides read TGCGCCAGCAGCCGGGGACAGGGGAACTACGAGCAGTACTTC. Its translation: CASSRGQGNYEQYF.

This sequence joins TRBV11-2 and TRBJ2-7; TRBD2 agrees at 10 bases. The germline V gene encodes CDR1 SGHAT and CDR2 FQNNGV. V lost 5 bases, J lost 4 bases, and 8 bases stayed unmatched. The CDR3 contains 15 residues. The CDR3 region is CASSQSSGSLYEQYF. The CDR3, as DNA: TGTGCCAGCAGCCAATCTAGCGGGAGTTTGTACGAGCAGTACTTC.

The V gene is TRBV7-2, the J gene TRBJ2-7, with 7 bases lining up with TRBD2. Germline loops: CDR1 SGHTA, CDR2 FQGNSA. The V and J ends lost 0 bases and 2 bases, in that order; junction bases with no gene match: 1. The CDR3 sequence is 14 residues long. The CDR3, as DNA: TGTGCCAGCAGCTTAGCGGGAGGGCCCTACGAGCAGTACTTC. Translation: CASSLAGGPYEQYF.

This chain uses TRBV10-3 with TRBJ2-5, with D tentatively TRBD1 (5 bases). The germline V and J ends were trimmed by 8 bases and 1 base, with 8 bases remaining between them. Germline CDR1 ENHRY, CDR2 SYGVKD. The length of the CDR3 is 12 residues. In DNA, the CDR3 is TGTGCCATCGGGGCAGGCCAAGAGACCCAGTACTTC. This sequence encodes CAIGAGQETQYF.

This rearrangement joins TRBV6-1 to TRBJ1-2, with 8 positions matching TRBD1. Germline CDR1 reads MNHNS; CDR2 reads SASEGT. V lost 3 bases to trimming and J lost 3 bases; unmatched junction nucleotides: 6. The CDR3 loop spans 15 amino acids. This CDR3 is CASSEWTGKDYGYTF. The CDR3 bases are TGTGCCAGCAGTGAGTGGACAGGGAAGGACTATGGCTACACCTTC.